Shown below are 11 T cell receptor beta chains from a single sample sequenced in a study of OX40 agonist ivuxolimab in advanced cancers. Clones were read by immunoSEQ multiplex PCR, and TCRdb kept only the in-frame ones, dropping some. Seen here are around 57,000 clones, 92% observed once, and the top ten hold 23%. The starting material was CD4+ or CD8+ T cells sorted from blood, obtained in a trial of the OX40 agonist ivuxolimab. Source of these receptors: an adult with an advanced solid tumor such as melanoma, head and neck, liver or kidney cancer.

This chain connects TRBV7-8 to TRBJ1-2; D may be TRBD1 (6 bases). In germline, CDR1 is SGHVS, CDR2 FQNEAQ. Trimming left V 4 bases short and J 0 bases short, with 15 bases between. The CDR3 runs 16 residues. The CDR3 protein is CASSSLGTTTNYGYTF. DNA for the CDR3: TGTGCCAGCAGCTCCCTGGGGACAACCACTAACTATGGCTACACCTTC.

This chain connects TRBV7-9 to TRBJ2-1, with TRBD2 matching 7 bases. CDR3 length: 15 residues. CDR1 SEHNR and CDR2 FQNEAQ come from the germline V gene (reference sequence). V lost 5 bases and J lost 0; bases outside the gene matches: 4. CDR3 in amino acids: CASSRRGSSYNEQFF. The CDR3 DNA reads TGTGCCAGCAGCCGGCGCGGGAGCTCCTACAATGAGCAGTTCTTC.

The chain has TRBV28 and TRBJ2-3, with TRBD1 matching 8 bases. The J segment lost 2 bases and the V segment lost 5 bases, leaving 9 bases of the junction unmatched. The CDR3 extends over 16 amino acids. Germline CDR1 and CDR2: MDHEN and SYDVKM. CDR3 loop: CASSPYRGSYTDTQYF. The CDR3 DNA reads as TGTGCCAGCAGTCCTTACAGGGGGAGTTACACAGATACGCAGTATTTT.

As regards this clone: The same CDR3 arises from other DNA sequences in this sample as well. The genes are TRBV20-1 and TRBJ1-2; D is undetermined. Germline assignment: CDR1 DFQATT and CDR2 SNEGSKA (reference sequence). Trimming removed 8 bases from V and 8 bases from J, with 9 bases in between. The CDR3 is made up of 9 amino acids. For the CDR3, the DNA is TGCAGTCCCCCTGGGGGCTACACCTTC. It specifies CSPPGGYTF.

The chain combines TRBV11-1 with TRBJ2-3; no clear D gene. Looked up from germline, CDR1 is SGHAT and CDR2 is FQDESV (reference sequence). CDR3 length equals 13 residues. V dropped 4 bases and J dropped 4 bases, with 9 bases sitting between them. The CDR3 DNA reads as TGTGCCAGCAGCTCAATCCGCGCAGATACGCAGTATTTT. It translates to CASSSIRADTQYF.

The chain joins TRBV9 to TRBJ2-5; 8 nucleotides line up with TRBD2. Looked up from germline, CDR1 is SGDLS and CDR2 is YYNGEE. The junction had 8 bases not matched to a gene; V was cut back by 0 bases and J by 4 bases. The CDR3 runs 16 residues. The CDR3 DNA sequence: TGTGCCAGCAGCGTAGAGGGAGGCCTAGCGGGAGAGACCCAGTACTTC. It codes for CASSVEGGLAGETQYF. The whole variable domain, remainder taken from reference TRBV9 and TRBJ2-5, is DSGVTQTPKHLITATGQRVTLRCSPRSGDLSVYWYQQSLDQGLQFLIQYYNGEERAKGNILERFSAQQFPDLHSELNLSSLELGDSALYFCASSVEGGLAGETQYFGPGTRLLVL.

The gene calls are TRBV9 and TRBJ1-6, with D perhaps TRBD1 (6 bases). CDR3 length: 13 residues. V lost 3 bases to trimming and J lost 13 bases, with 14 bases between them. The V gene's germline CDR1 is SGDLS and CDR2 YYNGEE. This CDR3 is CASSASGDIPLHF. The DNA of the CDR3 is TGTGCCAGCAGCGCGTCGGGGGACATTCCCCTCCACTTT.

The CDR3 DNA follows: TGTGCCTGGAGTACCGGGGGACTGCACAATCAGCCCCAGCATTTT. Amino acids: CAWSTGGLHNQPQHF. The chain has TRBV30 and TRBJ1-5, with a weak D call TRBD1 (5 bases). Between the trimmed V and J ends, which lost 2 bases and 3 bases, there was a span of 14 bases. Germline-derived CDR1 and CDR2 are GTSNPN and SVGIG (reference sequence). CDR3 length equals 15 residues.

The chain joins TRBV9 to TRBJ1-4; 7 bases are shared with TRBD1. CDR3 size: 12 residues. V trimming: 4 bases; J trimming: 8 bases; junction bases outside the gene matches: 2. CDR1 is SGDLS, CDR2 YYNGEE, per germline. Written as DNA, the CDR3 is TGTGCCAGCAGCACGACAGGGGAAAAACTGTTTTTT. It is translated as CASSTTGEKLFF.

The chain couples TRBV28 to TRBJ2-7; possibly TRBD1 or TRBD2 for D (6 bases each). The CDR3 is 15 residues long. Trimming removed 5 bases from V and 1 base from J, with 15 bases in between. Germline-derived CDR1 and CDR2 are MDHEN and SYDVKM. CDR3 amino acids: CASSLEDSGSYEQYF. The CDR3 DNA reads as TGTGCCAGCAGTCTTGAGGACAGCGGGTCCTACGAGCAGTACTTC.

The chain links TRBV28 to TRBJ2-1; D possibly corresponds to TRBD2 (6 bases). Germline lookup yields CDR1 MDHEN and CDR2 SYDVKM. The CDR3 spans 14 residues. Trimming removed 2 bases at V and 6 bases at J, with 11 bases between. CDR3 coding DNA: TGTGCCAGCAGTTTACTCACTAGCTTCAATGAGCAGTTCTTC. Residues: CASSLLTSFNEQFF. The entire variable domain, with the rest obtained from reference TRBV28 and TRBJ2-1, is as follows: DVKVTQSSRYLVKRTGEKVFLECVQDMDHENMFWYRQDPGLGLRLIYFSYDVKMKEKGDIPEGYSVSREKKERFSLILESASTNQTSMYLCASSLLTSFNEQFFGPGTRLTVL.